Here is one T cell receptor beta chain with its context. Its antigen is currently not known. Within one base of it there is no much larger clone, and no base qualities were kept. The donors were healthy, HIV-negative adults with no recently reported acute infections or vaccinations. All donors were Caucasian adults living in Nashville, Tennessee, USA. CD4+ T cells were enriched by magnetic negative selection, after which naive cells were positively selected on CD45RA and the negative fraction was taken as the memory subset. After blood collection by leukapheresis, PBMCs were isolated using Ficoll-Histopaque density gradient centrifugation and then cryopreserved in the vapor phase of liquid nitrogen. Analytical flow cytometry was used to check the purity and quantity of each magnetically sorted T cell population. Each sorted fraction had its genomic DNA isolated and then quantified by UV absorbance on a Nanodrop 2000c.

The germline V gene yields SGHRS for CDR1 and YFSETQ for CDR2. V is shortened by 7 bases, J by 7 bases, and the region joining them spans 14 bases. The cysteine opens and the phenylalanine closes a CDR3 of 13 amino acids. Only CDR3 DNA remains: 39 bases, in frame from the first base. The entry originates in a study of shared clonotypes between healthy human individuals (TCRdb year 2020). About the full investigation: Three men and a couple of women, aged 18 to 49 years, made up the cohort. Per donor, leukapheresis produced somewhere between about 0.94 and 9 billion PBMCs. Per donor, three plates each were used for CD4 naive and CD4 memory, two for CD8 naive, and one for CD8 memory. To increase sequencing depth and limit assay-specific biases, TCR repertoire library preparation and sequencing were carried out by different laboratories using diverse techniques. To estimate repertoire size and how much clonotypes are shared between individuals, the study performed deep sequencing of blood TCR repertoires from a few healthy adults.

Points the paper makes about the study in general: Pairwise subsampling indicated that sequencing depth was expected to affect the degree of clonotype sharing among donors. The genetic and exposure-history diversity represented was limited by the small number of donors. When a handful of donors were compared, the shared fraction of clonotypes was around 5.1% for naive CD4, approximately 3.5% for naive CD8, about 2.5% for memory CD4, and around 0.37% for memory CD8. Sampling was restricted to blood, and TCR repertoires in tissues likely differ from the TCR repertoires found in blood. Higher generation probabilities were observed for clonotypes shared by all four sorted-subset donors than for non-shared clonotypes. Estimated clonotype richness was generally larger for naive than for memory subsets. Rarefaction of sorted-subset datasets indicated incomplete sequencing despite the large sequencing depth.

Using the deep immunoSEQ assay, TCR CDR3 regions were amplified from genomic DNA by multiplex PCR. Extracted genomic DNA from each cell subset was spread evenly across all wells of several immunoSEQ 96-well plates, with each plate serving as a replicate. For sorted subsets, approximately 200 ng of genomic DNA, equivalent to some 30,000 T cell genomes, went into each replicate PCR. Purified libraries were quantified with a Qubit 3.0 fluorometer, sized on a Bioanalyzer 2100, and re-quantified with the KAPA Library Quantification kit. Each immunoSEQ 96-well plate was sequenced on its own single-read 150-cycle Illumina NextSeq 550 flow cell. As for the authors' bioinformatics: Because the immunoSEQ output held only junctional sequences and lacked quality scores, the filtering could not match the filtering applied to full-length reads. To assign V/J genes and CDR3, sequences were annotated against IMGT germline references using PyIR, a Python wrapper for IgBLAST v1.9. Any read was removed if the V/J assignment was weak (E-value above 1e-6), the CDR3 was missing, or the read contained stop codons, out-of-frame junctions, or ambiguous translated residues. V3J clonotypes were defined by identical inferred V gene, J gene, and CDR3 amino acid sequence. Percentage overlap between repertoires was computed as shared unique clonotypes divided by the size of the smaller repertoire. Three approaches were used to assess repertoire richness: RTK rarefaction, the Chao1 estimator, and Recon v2.1 estimates of unobserved clonotypes. Generation probabilities for all TCRbeta clonotypes obtained by the gDNA method from a handful of donors were computed using OLGA. The source is immuneACCESS, and TCRdb retained only in-frame sequences with V and J called. Part of the clones is not carried over; for the studies checked, unresolved V genes explain less than half of this, and the remainder is unexplained. The V and J calls and clone size were taken over from that table, and D and trimming were inferred from the DNA. The sample table lists 2 million to 2.5 million clones, approximately 90% of them with a count of one. The ten top clones hold approximately 0.41% of the sample.

This receptor chain uses TRBV5-1 and TRBJ1-4; a tentative D call is TRBD1 (5 bases match). The material sequenced was naive CD4+ T cells from PBMCs. Taken with the paper, the label for cell subset or site translates to: CD45RA+ positively selected. This TCR came from a man between 18 and 29 years old in good health. Some clones in this sample may be carry-over from other donors' samples. CDR3 loop: CASARGESEKLFF. The sequence in DNA is TGCGCCAGCGCGAGAGGGGAGAGTGAAAAACTGTTTTTT.